Given below is one T cell receptor (beta chain) in context. What it binds is unknown. One end of the junction varies from germline; a read error may be responsible. Breast cancer patients provided tissue from their axillary draining lymph nodes. The CDR3 has 13 residues. Germline V gene data show CDR1 as LGHDT and CDR2 as YNNKEL (reference sequence). TCRdb redid the calling of the multiplex PCR reads with MiXCR, one entry per CDR3 protein. This table has fewer than 300,000 distinct CDR3 sequences, about 32% appearing once. This specimen comes from a study of breast tumors, draining lymph nodes, adjacent tissues. Study-wide results and limits: Data fit most tumor T cells coming from lymph node, expanding in tumor. Compared with basal-like, luminal-like tumors shared significantly more repertoire with nontumor tissue. Tumors had less TCR diversity than lymph nodes, more than nontumor tissue.

Sequences were obtained from axillary lymph node tissue. This chain connects TRBV3-1 to TRBJ2-3; D gene uncertain. This sequence originates from a female donor with breast cancer. Some clones in this sample may be carry-over from other donors' samples. The CDR3 loop reads CPSSQALLDTQYF. The CDR3 DNA reads as TGTCCCAGCAGCCAAGCCCTGTTAGATACGCAGTATTTT.